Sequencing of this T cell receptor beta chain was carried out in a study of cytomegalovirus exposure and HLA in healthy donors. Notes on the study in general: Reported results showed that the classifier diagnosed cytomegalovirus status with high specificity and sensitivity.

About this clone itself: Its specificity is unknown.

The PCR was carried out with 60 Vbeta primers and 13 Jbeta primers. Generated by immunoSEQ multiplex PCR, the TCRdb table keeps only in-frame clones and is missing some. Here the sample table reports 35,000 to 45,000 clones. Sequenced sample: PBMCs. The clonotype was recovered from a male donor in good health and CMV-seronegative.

The CDR3 DNA reads TGCGCCAGCAGCTTGGTCCAGGGGGTCTACGAGCAGTACTTC. Translated: CASSLVQGVYEQYF. V gene TRBV5-1 combines with J gene TRBJ2-7; 7 nucleotides match TRBD1. This CDR3 has 14 residues. Germline CDR1 reads SGHRS; CDR2 reads YFSETQ. The V gene end was trimmed by 0 bases and the J gene end by 3 bases; junction bases not matched to a gene: 3.